The present T cell receptor (beta chain) was sequenced within a study of regulatory T cells in long-lasting Graves disease (TCRdb year 2021). Study-level background: Persistent Graves' disease was defined as persistently positive TSH receptor autoantibodies together with antithyroid drug treatment for over 5 years. This study used TCR sequencing and RNA sequencing of peripheral blood to compare persistent Graves' disease patients against newly diagnosed Graves' disease patients. The study was conducted in China and was registered as a clinical trial. A total of some 35 samples underwent TCR sequencing, from about 13 patients with persistent Graves' disease and about 20 patients with newly diagnosed Graves' disease. Antithyroid drugs had been taken for 8.5 to 11 years on average by persistent Graves' disease patients in the clinical cohort.

The germline V gene (reference sequence) yields LGHDT for CDR1 and YNNKEL for CDR2. The CDR3 runs 17 residues from the cysteine to the phenylalanine. According to the study, the label for this sample's time point signals: persistent/refractory GD, antithyroid drugs over 5 years with positive TRAb. For both TCR sequencing and RNA sequencing, RNA was extracted from PBMCs in TRIzol. The diagnosis of Graves' disease was made according to American Thyroid Association guidelines. Patients for the study were recruited at an endocrinology department in Xi'an, China. Each patient gave 9 to 10 milliliters of peripheral blood, collected in an EDTA anticoagulant tube. Ficoll Paque Plus density gradient separation was used to isolate PBMCs, and no further T cell sorting was done. An Agilent 2100 Bioanalyzer and agarose gel were used to check RNA quality, while a NanoDrop 2000 measured RNA concentration. Library preparation was by multiplex PCR. The instrument given in TCRdb is Illumina HiSeq 4000. iRepertoire HTBI primers and Arm-PCR amplification of CDR3 regions were used to construct TCR beta libraries. PCR products were gel purified before sequencing. The authors' analysis ran thus. A total of roughly 67 TRBV and 14 TRBJ segments were identified across samples and were used for gene usage analysis of CDR3 amino acid clonotypes. Filtered high-quality paired reads were merged into contigs using COPE and FqMerger. Contigs were aligned with BLAST to IMGT TRBV, TRBD and TRBJ reference genes, and CDR3 was defined per IMGT. Any clonotype with a frequency above 0.1% was classified as a highly expanded clone. Shannon entropy was used to measure repertoire diversity, and the Gini coefficient was used to measure V-J evenness. Public clonotypes were defined as clonotypes shared by more than one individual. In TCRdb, the public reads were trimmed at Q25 with fastp and aligned with MiXCR, with productive beta chains retained. For every CDR3 protein sequence, its rows merge into one entry that carries the most common genes and DNA. The V and J calls, along with clone size, are taken from TCRdb and not from the paper's own processing. Recorded for this sample are about 470,000 distinct CDR3 sequences; around 21% of them occurred a single time. The top ten clones comprise over 7.5% of the sample.

Remarks on this clonotype: What antigen it recognizes has not been identified. The DNA is omitted, as the CDR3 cannot be located on it reliably, and the CDR3 follows TCRdb's listing.

Paper-wide results and their limitations: Patients with persistent disease shared more public clonotypes (approximately 2,500) than newly diagnosed patients did (approximately 970). Compared with newly diagnosed patients, patients with persistent Graves' disease had lower TCR Shannon entropy and fewer highly expanded clones, which suggests clonal expansion. Only peripheral blood was studied, because thyroid tissue, the primary lesion, was inaccessible. Preferential use of TRBV28, TRBJ1-2 and TRBJ2-5 was observed in persistent disease, whereas TRBV20-1 and TRBJ2-1 were favored in newly diagnosed disease. Sequencing and analysis were restricted to the TCR beta chain. As a limitation, the authors acknowledged that the small sample size may reduce accuracy.

The sequenced sample was peripheral blood mononuclear cells (PBMCs), obtained when the disease was refractory, from a patient treated with antithyroid drugs. The receptor chain draws on TRBV3-1 and TRBJ2-2; the table assigns TRBD1, which was not confirmed against the DNA. The receptor was derived from a female donor with Graves disease. The CDR3 region reads CASSQIRDSALGGSCFF.